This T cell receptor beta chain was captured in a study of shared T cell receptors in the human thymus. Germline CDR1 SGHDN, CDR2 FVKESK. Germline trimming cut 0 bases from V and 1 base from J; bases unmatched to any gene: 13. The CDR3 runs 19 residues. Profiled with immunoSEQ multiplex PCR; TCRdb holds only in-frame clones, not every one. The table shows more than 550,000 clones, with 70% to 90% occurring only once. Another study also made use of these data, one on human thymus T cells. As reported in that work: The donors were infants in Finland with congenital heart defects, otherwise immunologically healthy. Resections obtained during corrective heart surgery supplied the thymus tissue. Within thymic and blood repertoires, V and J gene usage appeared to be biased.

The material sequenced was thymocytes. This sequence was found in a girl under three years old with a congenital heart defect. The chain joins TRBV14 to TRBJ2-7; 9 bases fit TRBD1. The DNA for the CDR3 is TGTGCCAGCAGCCAAGAATCGCCGGGACAGGGTCATCAATCCTACGAGCAGTACTTC. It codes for CASSQESPGQGHQSYEQYF.